This TCR beta chain was sequenced for a study of T-cell memory formation after mild COVID-19. Findings of the study overall: Pre-infection memory showed some responding clones, and this suggested that cross-reactive memory joined. Researchers report contracting CD4+ clones mostly in CM and EM, with CD8+ clones in EMRA.

A single record per CDR3 protein comes from TCRdb applying MiXCR to the 5' RACE reads. The sample yields 350,000 or so distinct CDR3 sequences, 10% to 15% seen once. CDR3 length: 15 residues. The ends were cut back, 0 bases at V and 4 bases at J, with 12 bases in the middle. From germline, CDR1 is LGHNA and CDR2 YSLEER. Only a few counts were recorded for this clonotype. What it binds is not known. The gene calls are TRBV4-3 and TRBJ1-2; D possibly corresponds to TRBD1 (5 bases). This receptor was obtained from a young man who had mild COVID-19 (a few samples of this study predate the infection). Cell type and time point are not known. The specimen was PBMCs or a T cell subset sorted from them (not recorded which). The CDR3 spells CASSQDVGPGYGYTF. CDR3 in DNA: TGCGCCAGCAGCCAAGATGTGGGGCCGGGCTATGGCTACACCTTC.